One and the same sample provided the 21 T cell receptor beta chains below, sequenced in a study of control samples from healthy donors and cancer patients. Here immunoSEQ multiplex PCR was the method, and the copy in TCRdb shows in-frame clones only, minus some. Altogether some 87,000 clones are present, roughly 88% being singletons, with the ten largest covering around 10%. The sequencing input was PBMCs. These receptors were taken from a man in his sixties with head and neck cancer.

Only one count was recorded for this clone. This chain links TRBV6-5 with TRBJ1-4; 7 nucleotides match TRBD1. J gave up 3 bases and V 8 bases, and 6 bases lay outside the gene matches. The germline V gene encodes CDR1 MNHEY and CDR2 SVGAGI. This CDR3 contains 14 residues. CDR3 bases: TGTGCCAGCCGACAGGGCGCGGCTAATGAAAAACTGTTTTTT. Its translation is CASRQGAANEKLFF.

The V gene is TRBV6-6, the J gene TRBJ1-5; D remains unclear. Germline lookup yields CDR1 MNHNY and CDR2 SVGAGI (reference sequence). Between the trimmed V and J ends, which lost 1 base and 5 bases, there was a span of 9 bases. The CDR3 runs to 14 residues. CDR3 loop: CASSYLTADQPQHF. CDR3 in DNA: TGTGCCAGCAGTTACTTAACAGCCGATCAGCCCCAGCATTTT.

The genes are TRBV19 and TRBJ2-2; D assignment may be TRBD1 or TRBD2 (7 bases each). Germline V gene sequence: CDR1 LNHDA, CDR2 SQIVND (reference sequence). V dropped 3 bases and J dropped 5 bases, with 13 bases sitting between them. The CDR3 contains 15 residues. The CDR3, as DNA: TGTGCCAGTAGTATCAGGGGGGGTCCTACCGGGGAGCTGTTTTTT. Protein sequence: CASSIRGGPTGELFF.

The chain employs TRBV4-1 and TRBJ1-5, with D possibly TRBD1 on 5 matching bases. V was pared by 4 bases and J by 8 bases, with 21 bases between. The germline V gene encodes CDR1 MGHRA and CDR2 YSYEKL. This CDR3 contains 16 residues. The CDR3 region is CASSPRDSPIREPQHF. As DNA, the CDR3 is TGCGCCAGCAGCCCCCGGGACTCTCCTATCCGGGAGCCCCAGCATTTT.

The CDR3 sequence: CASSLRPGQNTEAFF. The CDR3 DNA is TGCGCCAGCAGCTTGCGACCGGGGCAGAACACTGAAGCTTTCTTT. J is TRBJ1-1 and V is TRBV5-1; tentatively, D is TRBD1 (5 bases). Germline V CDR1 and CDR2: SGHRS, YFSETQ. Trimming stripped 1 base from V and 1 base from J, with 11 bases between. CDR3 length equals 15 residues.

The chain links TRBV23-1 to TRBJ1-4; D perhaps matches TRBD1 (6 bases). TRBV23-1 is recorded as an ORF, its role being uncertain. The germline V and J ends were trimmed by 2 bases and 2 bases, with 21 bases remaining between them. The CDR3 covers 19 residues. CDR3 region: CASSQPWVRQAVTNEKLFF. The CDR3 DNA sequence: TGCGCCAGCAGTCAACCCTGGGTGAGACAGGCGGTGACTAATGAAAAACTGTTTTTT.

The chain carries TRBV6-6 and TRBJ1-2; perhaps TRBD1 as D (5 bases). The CDR3 covers 12 residues. The germline CDR1 and CDR2 sequences are MNHNY and SVGAGI (reference sequence). V lost 6 bases and J 6 bases, leaving 11 bases between the germline ends. The CDR3 loop reads CASRRDLDGYTF. In DNA form, the CDR3 reads TGTGCCAGCAGGAGGGACCTAGATGGCTACACCTTC.

The chain joins TRBV5-5 to TRBJ1-5; 9 positions match TRBD1. This CDR3 is 18 amino acids long. The J segment lost 3 bases and the V segment lost 4 bases, leaving 14 bases of the junction unmatched. Per the germline V gene, CDR1 is SGHKS and CDR2 is YYEKEE (reference sequence). The CDR3, as DNA: TGTGCCAGCAGCCCCTCCCCACAGGGGGCCAGGGTCAATCAGCCCCAGCATTTT. Translated: CASSPSPQGARVNQPQHF.

This chain links TRBV29-1 with TRBJ2-5; 9 bases map to TRBD2. V lost 5 bases and J lost 2; bases outside the gene matches: 6. This CDR3 region has 14 residues. Germline CDR1 reads SQVTM; CDR2 reads ANQGSEA. The CDR3 loop is CSVRLAGRQETQYF. Written as DNA, the CDR3 is TGCAGCGTTAGGCTAGCGGGACGGCAAGAGACCCAGTACTTC. The entire variable domain, with the rest obtained from reference TRBV29-1 and TRBJ2-5, is as follows: SAVISQKPSRDICQRGTSLTIQCQVDSQVTMMFWYRQQPGQSLTLIATANQGSEATYESGFVIDKFPISRPNLTFSTLTVSNMSPEDSSIYLCSVRLAGRQETQYFGPGTRLLVL.

This rearrangement joins TRBV28 to TRBJ2-7; D may correspond to TRBD1 or TRBD2 (5 bases each). This CDR3 contains 16 residues. V lost 3 bases to trimming and J lost 0 bases, with 15 bases between them. Germline values: CDR1 MDHEN, CDR2 SYDVKM. Here the CDR3 DNA reads TGTGCCAGCAGTTTGGGGCCGGGACGGCACTCCTACGAGCAGTACTTC. It codes for CASSLGPGRHSYEQYF.

CDR3 DNA sequence: TGTGCCAGCAGCTCGGACAGGGGATCCTACGAGCAGTACTTC. Amino acid sequence: CASSSDRGSYEQYF. The chain uses TRBV7-9 and TRBJ2-7, with 9 bases identical to TRBD1. Germline trimming cut 4 bases from V and 1 base from J; bases unmatched to any gene: 2. Germline V lookup: CDR1 SEHNR, CDR2 FQNEAQ (reference sequence). This CDR3 contains 14 residues.

V gene TRBV18 combines with J gene TRBJ1-5; no definite D call. Germline lookup yields CDR1 KGHSH and CDR2 LQKENI. CDR3 length: 14 residues. V shed 2 bases and J shed 4 bases, with 9 bases lying between them. CDR3 residues: CASSPSEPNQPQHF. The CDR3 DNA is TGTGCCAGCTCACCAAGTGAGCCGAATCAGCCCCAGCATTTT. The complete variable domain, with remaining parts taken from reference TRBV18 and TRBJ1-5, reads NAGVMQNPRHLVRRRGQEARLRCSPMKGHSHVYWYRQLPEEGLKFMVYLQKENIIDESGMPKERFSAEFPKEGPSILRIQQVVRGDSAAYFCASSPSEPNQPQHFGDGTRLSIL.

The V and J genes are TRBV7-9 and TRBJ2-7, with D hard to call. This CDR3 is built from 15 residues. The V gene lost 2 bases and the J gene lost 0 bases, with 11 bases spanning the gap. Germline V gene data show CDR1 as SEHNR and CDR2 as FQNEAQ (reference sequence). The CDR3 DNA reads as TGTGCCAGCAGCTTAACGTCGGCGAACTCCTACGAGCAGTACTTC. This codes for CASSLTSANSYEQYF.

The chain carries TRBV10-2 and TRBJ1-2, with D possibly being TRBD1 (5 bases). The V end was cut by 4 bases, the J end by 10 bases, with 22 bases between. The CDR3 totals 15 residues. The germline V gene encodes CDR1 WSHSY and CDR2 SAAADI. The CDR3 sequence is CASSAPGRTDRNYTF. CDR3 in DNA: TGCGCCAGCAGTGCCCCGGGACGGACGGATCGTAACTACACCTTC.

A word on this clone: This may be a read error: a much more frequent sequence differs by one nucleotide. This chain connects TRBV7-8 to TRBJ1-1; D perhaps matches TRBD1 (6 bases). The germline V and J ends were trimmed by 3 bases and 1 base, with 6 bases remaining between them. There are 13 residues in the CDR3. Germline V lookup: CDR1 SGHVS, CDR2 FQNEAQ. For the CDR3, the DNA is TGTGCCAGCAGCTTGACAGGGAACACTGAAGCTTTCTTT. This gives the protein CASSLTGNTEAFF. Filled out from reference TRBV7-8 and TRBJ1-1, the complete variable domain reads GAGVSQSPRYKVAKRGQDVALRCDPISGHVSLFWYQQALGQGPEFLTYFQNEAQLDKSGLPSDRFFAERPEGSVSTLKIQRTQQEDSAVYLCASSLTGNTEAFFGQGTRLTVV.

This clone was picked up one time. The chain employs TRBV7-9 and TRBJ1-6; TRBD1 might be the D (5 bases). The CDR3 consists of 13 residues. The V gene's germline CDR1 is SEHNR and CDR2 FQNEAQ (reference sequence). The V and J ends lost 6 bases and 10 bases respectively, with 13 bases between them. This chain's CDR3 is CASSRDRRSPLHF. CDR3 in DNA: TGTGCCAGCAGTCGGGACCGGAGGTCACCCCTCCACTTT. Full variable domain (remainder filled in from reference TRBV7-9 and TRBJ1-6): DTGVSQNPRHKITKRGQNVTFRCDPISEHNRLYWYRQTLGQGPEFLTYFQNEAQLEKSRLLSDRFSAERPKGSFSTLEIQRTEQGDSAMYLCASSRDRRSPLHFGNGTRLTVT.

This clone was seen only once. The chain couples TRBV24-1 to TRBJ2-5; 10 bases line up with TRBD2. The CDR3 extends over 20 amino acids. V lost 4 bases, J lost 1 base, and 17 bases stayed unmatched. In germline, CDR1 is KGHDR, CDR2 SFDVKD. The CDR3 DNA sequence: TGTGCCACCAGTGACGCTCGGACTAGCGGAATTAATGGGGTCCAAGAGACCCAGTACTTC. Encoded protein: CATSDARTSGINGVQETQYF.

This sequence joins TRBV30 and TRBJ1-2; no firm D call. This CDR3 has 12 residues. The V and J ends lost 2 bases and 8 bases respectively, with 12 bases between them. Germline loops: CDR1 GTSNPN, CDR2 SVGIG (reference sequence). The chain's CDR3 is CAWSPLLSGYTF. The CDR3 nucleotides are TGTGCCTGGAGTCCTCTCCTCTCGGGCTACACCTTC. The full variable domain, with the rest looked up from reference TRBV30 and TRBJ1-2, is SQTIHQWPATLVQPVGSPLSLECTVEGTSNPNLYWYRQAAGRGLQLLFYSVGIGQISSEVPQNLSASRPQDRQFILSSKKLLLSDSGFYLCAWSPLLSGYTFGSGTRLTVV.

This chain links TRBV28 with TRBJ2-6, with D perhaps being TRBD1 or TRBD2 (5 bases each). Germline CDR1 is MDHEN and CDR2 is SYDVKM. This CDR3 has 15 residues. V lost 4 bases and J 0 bases, leaving 7 bases between the germline ends. CDR3 in DNA: TGTGCCAGCAGTTGGGGGTACTCTGGGGCCAACGTCCTGACTTTC. This codes for CASSWGYSGANVLTF.

The chain couples TRBV6-1 to TRBJ2-5, with D uncertain. The V gene lost 5 bases and the J gene lost 2 bases, with 3 bases spanning the gap. Per germline, CDR1 MNHNS and CDR2 SASEGT. The CDR3 is 11 residues long. The CDR3 nucleotides are TGTGCCAGCAGTCATCAAGAGACCCAGTACTTC. Translating gives CASSHQETQYF.

The chain combines TRBV5-6 with TRBJ1-1, with D unclear. Between the trimmed V and J ends, which lost 2 bases and 4 bases, there was a span of 12 bases. The CDR3 length is 14 residues. The germline V gene encodes CDR1 SGHDT and CDR2 YYEEEE. The chain's CDR3 is CASSLSLFGTEAFF. Here the CDR3 DNA reads TGTGCCAGCAGCTTAAGTCTGTTCGGCACTGAAGCTTTCTTT.